This T cell receptor (beta chain) originates from a study of response to subunit inactivated influenza vaccine. In TCRdb, the RT-PCR reads were re-called with MiXCR into one record per CDR3 protein. The sample has fewer than 700,000 distinct CDR3 sequences; approximately 13% are singletons. Overall study findings and caveats: A suggestion made by the authors is that each seasonal influenza vaccination recruits few new T cells.

The length of the CDR3 is 17 residues. The trim removed 5 bases at V and 4 bases at J, leaving 12 bases unmatched. Germline V CDR1 and CDR2: SGHKS, YYEKEE (reference sequence). This clonotype occurred a few times. Its target is not known. The chain joins TRBV5-5 to TRBJ2-1; the match to TRBD2 covers 10 bases. The clonotype comes from a man aged 50-60 years who received an inactivated influenza vaccine. This sample comprised PBMCs from blood, obtained 35 to 45 days after vaccination. The CDR3 nucleotides are TGTGCCAGCAGGGGGGGAGCGGGAGGGTCAATTTACAATGAGCAGTTCTTC. The encoded protein is CASRGGAGGSIYNEQFF.